These 29 T cell receptor beta chains share one sample of origin, sequenced in a study of cytomegalovirus exposure and HLA in healthy donors. 13 Jbeta primers and 60 Vbeta primers were used for the PCR. Libraries were prepared by immunoSEQ multiplex PCR; TCRdb keeps only in-frame clonotypes and omits some of them. Of 180,000 or so clones detected, roughly 74% appear once; the ten largest clones hold 2.9%. Sequencing was performed on PBMCs. These receptors all come from a female donor in good health and CMV-seronegative.

The rearrangement uses TRBV9 and TRBJ2-1; 9 bases agree with TRBD1. Germline V gives CDR1 SGDLS, CDR2 YYNGEE. The junction had 2 bases not matched to a gene; V was cut back by 0 bases and J by 4 bases. The CDR3 is 15 amino acids. The CDR3 DNA is TGTGCCAGCAGCGTAGAAGGGACAGGGTACAATGAGCAGTTCTTC. This translates into CASSVEGTGYNEQFF.

This chain joins TRBV4-3 and TRBJ2-1, with 10 bases that match TRBD2. The CDR3 runs to 16 residues. J was trimmed by 5 bases and V by 1 base; bases with no gene match: 5. From germline, CDR1 is LGHNA and CDR2 YSLEER. The CDR3 reads CASSQGIAGGDNEQFF. CDR3 nucleotide sequence: TGCGCCAGCAGCCAAGGGATAGCGGGAGGTGACAATGAGCAGTTCTTC.

The rearrangement links TRBV28 to TRBJ2-2, with a weak D call TRBD1 (6 bases). V was clipped by 9 bases and J by 2 bases, with 22 bases between them. From germline, CDR1 is MDHEN and CDR2 SYDVKM. CDR3 length: 17 amino acids. CDR3: CASNRVGAVSNTGELFF. CDR3 nucleotides: TGTGCCAGTAACAGGGTTGGTGCCGTGAGTAACACCGGGGAGCTGTTTTTT.

The V and J genes are TRBV6-5 and TRBJ1-1; D might be TRBD1 (5 bases). Germline V lookup: CDR1 MNHEY, CDR2 SVGAGI. The CDR3 runs 14 residues. Trimming pared 7 bases from V and 4 bases from J, leaving 16 bases between. The CDR3 loop is CASTSAGFRTEAFF. CDR3 nucleotide sequence: TGTGCCAGCACCTCGGCAGGGTTCCGCACTGAAGCTTTCTTT.

The chain links TRBV5-1 to TRBJ2-5; TRBD2 might be the D (6 bases). V lost 7 bases and J 3 bases, leaving 13 bases between the germline ends. This CDR3 has 13 amino acids. Germline V gene data show CDR1 as SGHRS and CDR2 as YFSETQ. The CDR3 loop reads CASGTGTEETQYF. DNA of the CDR3: TGCGCCAGCGGGACCGGGACTGAAGAGACCCAGTACTTC.

As concerns this clone: The junction departs from germline at one end; a sequencing error may be responsible. CDR3 loop: CTSQGAVTEAFF. CDR3 bases: TGTACCAGTCAGGGGGCGGTCACTGAAGCTTTCTTT. V gene TRBV28 combines with J gene TRBJ1-1; 8 nucleotides align to TRBD1. Germline V CDR1 and CDR2: MDHEN, SYDVKM. This CDR3 is 12 amino acids long.

The chain carries TRBV9 and TRBJ2-5; 7 bases are shared with TRBD2. The CDR3 covers 14 residues. V lost 0 bases to trimming and J lost 4 bases; unmatched junction nucleotides: 3. Germline V lookup: CDR1 SGDLS, CDR2 YYNGEE. CDR3 DNA: TGTGCCAGCAGCGTAGGGGGCGGGGGAGAGACCCAGTACTTC. Residues: CASSVGGGGETQYF.

The rearrangement joins TRBV9 to TRBJ2-1, with D possibly TRBD1 on 6 matching bases. The V gene's germline CDR1 is SGDLS and CDR2 YYNGEE. V gave up 0 bases and J gave up 9 bases, with 13 bases separating them. The CDR3 has 14 amino acids. The CDR3 sequence is CASSVVGRGVEQFF. The CDR3 DNA follows: TGTGCCAGCAGCGTAGTGGGCAGGGGAGTTGAGCAGTTCTTC.

This clone appeared a few times. The gene calls are TRBV6-1 and TRBJ1-1; the D gene is possibly TRBD1 (6 bases). The CDR3 is made up of 12 amino acids. CDR1 and CDR2 from the germline V gene are MNHNS and SASEGT. Trimming took off 3 bases at V and 4 bases at J, with 6 bases between the two ends. CDR3 residues: CASSDRGTEAFF. CDR3 sequence (DNA): TGTGCCAGCAGTGACAGGGGCACTGAAGCTTTCTTT.

The chain employs TRBV7-8 and TRBJ1-4, with 7 positions matching TRBD1. The V segment lost 4 bases and the J segment 6 bases; nucleotides outside the gene matches: 8. The germline V gene has CDR1 SGHVS and CDR2 FQNEAQ. This CDR3 region has 15 residues. As DNA, the CDR3 is TGTGCCAGCAGCTCCCACAGGGGCCCCTATGAAAAACTGTTTTTT. This translates into CASSSHRGPYEKLFF.

As for this clone: The junction does not match germline at one end; this may be a read error. This chain links TRBV18 with TRBJ2-2; 7 nucleotides align to TRBD1. The CDR3 runs to 14 residues. CDR1 KGHSH and CDR2 LQKENI come from the germline V gene. For the CDR3, the DNA is TGTGCCAGCTCACCGGACAGGAACACCAGGGAGCTGTTTTTT. Amino acids: CASSPDRNTRELFF.

This clone came up a few times. This chain connects TRBV11-2 to TRBJ2-1; a possible D gene is TRBD2 (6 bases). Germline CDR1 reads SGHAT; CDR2 reads FQNNGV. The CDR3 runs to 14 residues. V lost 0 bases, J lost 14 bases, and 17 bases lay in between. CDR3 nucleotide sequence: TGTGCCAGCAGCTTAGATGCATCCAGACGGGAGAAGTTCTTC. Its translation is CASSLDASRREKFF.

V gene TRBV29-1 combines with J gene TRBJ2-7; 10 bases fit TRBD2. Per the germline V gene, CDR1 is SQVTM and CDR2 is ANQGSEA. CDR3 length equals 15 residues. After removal of 4 bases from V and 3 bases from J, the junction contained 9 bases not matched to a gene. CDR3 DNA sequence: TGCAGCGTTGCGGCCGGGACTAGCGTTTACTACGAGCAGTACTTC. Its translation is CSVAAGTSVYYEQYF.

The rearrangement links TRBV19 to TRBJ1-6; TRBD1 matches 8 bases. Germline lookup yields CDR1 LNHDA and CDR2 SQIVND (reference sequence). The trim removed 7 bases at V and 7 bases at J, leaving 12 bases unmatched. The CDR3 is 16 amino acids. The CDR3: CASKGLGQGRNSPLHF. The CDR3 DNA follows: TGTGCCAGTAAAGGCCTTGGACAGGGTCGGAATTCACCCCTCCACTTT.

J is TRBJ2-7 and V is TRBV30; a weak D match, TRBD2 (5 bases). Germline lookup yields CDR1 GTSNPN and CDR2 SVGIG (reference sequence). The CDR3 extends over 13 amino acids. V shed 5 bases and J shed 0 bases, with 11 bases lying between them. The CDR3 protein is CAWGVGSSYEQYF. Here the CDR3 DNA reads TGTGCCTGGGGCGTTGGGAGCTCCTACGAGCAGTACTTC.

This rearrangement joins TRBV7-8 to TRBJ2-7; D is uncertain. The germline V and J ends were trimmed by 8 bases and 2 bases, with 13 bases remaining between them. CDR3 length: 13 residues. CDR1 SGHVS and CDR2 FQNEAQ come from the germline V gene. CDR3 nucleotides: TGTGCCAGCGTCCCCACAGAGCCCTACGAGCAGTACTTC. The encoded protein is CASVPTEPYEQYF.

As to this clone: At one end the junction does not follow the germline gene, possibly because of a read error. Within the sample, other DNA sequences also encode this same CDR3. V is TRBV27 and J is TRBJ2-7; possible D gene TRBD1, 6 bases. Germline V gives CDR1 MNHEY, CDR2 SMNVEV (reference sequence). The CDR3 totals 13 residues. The CDR3 DNA is TGCGCCAGCAGTTTGAGGGACAACTACGAGCAGTACTTC. Protein sequence: CASSLRDNYEQYF.

This chain connects TRBV21-1 to TRBJ1-5; the table's D call, TRBD1, was not checked against the DNA. TRBV21-1 is a pseudogene. The CDR3 runs 14 residues. For the CDR3, the DNA is TGTGCCAGCAGCAAAAAACAGGGAAGACAGCCCCAGCATTTT. It encodes CASSKKQGRQPQHF.

The chain recombines TRBV2 with TRBJ1-5; D unclear. CDR1 is SNHLY and CDR2 is FYNNEI in the germline V gene. V was pared by 5 bases and J by 4 bases, with 12 bases between. This CDR3 contains 14 residues. The CDR3: CASSQEGGNQPQHF. As DNA, the CDR3 is TGTGCCAGCAGTCAGGAGGGTGGGAATCAGCCCCAGCATTTT.

The V and J genes are TRBV19 and TRBJ1-1; 7 bases line up with TRBD1. Trimming at V came to 9 bases and at J to 1 base, leaving 8 bases not matched to a gene. Germline V gene sequence: CDR1 LNHDA, CDR2 SQIVND (reference sequence). CDR3 length: 14 amino acids. CDR3 sequence reads: CASLGQERNTEAFF. CDR3 DNA sequence: TGTGCCAGCCTTGGACAGGAGAGGAACACTGAAGCTTTCTTT. Variable domain in full (rest from reference TRBV19 and TRBJ1-1): DGGITQSPKYLFRKEGQNVTLSCEQNLNHDAMYWYRQDPGQGLRLIYYSQIVNDFQKGDIAEGYSVSREKKESFPLTVTSAQKNPTAFYLCASLGQERNTEAFFGQGTRLTVV.

The chain carries TRBV29-1 and TRBJ1-2, with 7 bases identical to TRBD1. Germline V CDR1 and CDR2: SQVTM, ANQGSEA. The CDR3 contains 13 residues. Losses at the gene ends were 4 bases for V and 4 bases for J; bases not matched to a gene: 6. The CDR3 region is CSVVTGSGYGYTF. CDR3 coding DNA: TGCAGCGTTGTGACAGGGTCAGGCTATGGCTACACCTTC.

The rearrangement links TRBV7-8 to TRBJ2-1, with 9 nucleotides matching TRBD2. Germline loops: CDR1 SGHVS, CDR2 FQNEAQ. This CDR3 is built from 19 residues. The V gene end was trimmed by 2 bases and the J gene end by 4 bases; junction bases not matched to a gene: 15. The DNA for the CDR3 is TGTGCCAGCAGCTTAAGGGCCGACCCAGCGGGGGGAATATACAATGAGCAGTTCTTC. This gives the protein CASSLRADPAGGIYNEQFF.

V and J are TRBV5-5 and TRBJ2-7; maybe TRBD2 (5 bases). The CDR3 consists of 14 residues. The germline V gene encodes CDR1 SGHKS and CDR2 YYEKEE (reference sequence). Trimming removed 4 bases at V and 0 bases at J, with 11 bases between. The DNA of the CDR3 is TGTGCCAGCAGCCCGTTAGGGAGCTCCTACGAGCAGTACTTC. Translated, it gives CASSPLGSSYEQYF.

Comment on this clone: Compared with germline, one end of the junction differs, possibly owing to a read error. The chain has TRBV6-7 and TRBJ2-6; possibly TRBD1 for D (5 bases). TRBV6-7 is classed as an ORF, of uncertain function. The CDR3 runs 20 residues. CDR3 coding DNA: TGTGCCAACAGTTTCCCCTCTCCCTACAGGAACCACGCCGGGGCCAACGTCCTGACTTTC. Its protein product is CANSFPSPYRNHAGANVLTF.

The V gene is TRBV2, the J gene TRBJ2-7, with D hard to call. The CDR3 spans 13 residues. V shed 3 bases and J shed 3 bases, with 9 bases lying between them. Germline V CDR1 and CDR2: SNHLY, FYNNEI. CDR3 DNA sequence: TGTGCCAGCAGTGACTTTTTAATCTACGAGCAGTACTTC. Translating it yields CASSDFLIYEQYF.

The genes are TRBV6-5 and TRBJ2-7, with 8 positions matching TRBD1. The CDR3 runs 16 residues. V shed 0 bases and J 5 bases; nucleotides not matched to a gene: 9. The germline V gene has CDR1 MNHEY and CDR2 SVGAGI. The CDR3 region is CASSYSAGTGPNEQYF. Here the CDR3 DNA reads TGTGCCAGCAGTTACTCGGCCGGGACAGGACCCAACGAGCAGTACTTC.

This sequence joins TRBV5-8 and TRBJ1-2; a weak D match, TRBD1 (5 bases). Germline V CDR1 and CDR2: SGHTS, YDEGEE. V was clipped by 0 bases and J by 6 bases, with 9 bases between them. CDR3 length: 13 amino acids. The CDR3 reads CASSLAGTDGYTF. CDR3 nucleotide sequence: TGTGCCAGCAGCTTGGCGGGGACTGATGGCTACACCTTC.

This chain links TRBV7-2 with TRBJ2-7; unclear D gene. This CDR3 spans 13 amino acids. V was cut by 5 bases and J by 6 bases, with 14 bases left in between. The germline V gene encodes CDR1 SGHTA and CDR2 FQGNSA. The CDR3 region is CASSATVGSEQYF. CDR3 bases: TGTGCCAGCAGCGCCACAGTTGGGTCCGAGCAGTACTTC.

The chain combines TRBV19 with TRBJ2-7; D is perhaps TRBD2 (6 bases). The CDR3 has 14 residues. Germline-derived CDR1 and CDR2 are LNHDA and SQIVND (reference sequence). Between the trimmed V and J ends, which lost 1 base and 4 bases, there was a span of 11 bases. The chain's CDR3 is CASSIGPGGYEQYF. CDR3 sequence (DNA): TGTGCCAGTAGTATAGGGCCTGGGGGGTACGAGCAGTACTTC.